The present TCR beta chain was sequenced within a study of cytomegalovirus exposure and HLA in healthy donors. The CDR3 spans 18 residues. The V gene end was trimmed by 2 bases and the J gene end by 0 bases; junction bases not matched to a gene: 7. From germline, CDR1 is MNHNS and CDR2 SASEGT. The primer mix had 60 Vbeta and 13 Jbeta primers. Assay used: immunoSEQ multiplex PCR; TCRdb lists only in-frame clones, some missing. The sample lists about 200,000 clones, about 80% occurring once. This clonotype was obtained from a woman in her 30s in good health and CMV-seronegative. This chain links TRBV6-1 with TRBJ2-7; TRBD2 aligns across 13 bases. What was sequenced was PBMCs. Written as DNA, the CDR3 is TGTGCCAGCAGTGAACAATTGACTAGCGGGGGGAGCTCCTACGAGCAGTACTTC. It translates to CASSEQLTSGGSSYEQYF.